This entry is about one T cell receptor (beta chain). A single record per CDR3 protein comes from TCRdb applying MiXCR to the 5' RACE reads. In the table there are some 20,000 distinct CDR3 sequences, approximately 19% of which are singletons. The entry originates in a study of HIV-infected patients and healthy controls. The CDR3 sequence is 16 residues long. The germline V and J ends were trimmed by 2 bases and 4 bases, with 18 bases remaining between them. CDR1 SQVTM and CDR2 ANQGSEA come from the germline V gene. The V call is TRBV29-1, the J call TRBJ2-1; D possibly corresponds to TRBD1 (6 bases). Material for sequencing was CD8+ T cells from blood. The sequence came from a human donor in good health. The CDR3 loop is CSVEPGQGRVYNEQFF. The CDR3 region has the DNA TGCAGCGTTGAACCCGGGCAGGGGCGGGTTTACAATGAGCAGTTCTTC.